These 20 T cell receptor beta chains came from one sample sequenced in a study of PD-1 blockade in classical Hodgkin lymphoma. Profiling relied on immunoSEQ multiplex PCR, and the TCRdb table lists in-frame clones only, not all of them. The sample shows 20,000 to 25,000 clones, around three quarters of them seen only once. After autologous stem cell transplantation all patients relapsed, and prior brentuximab vedotin exposure differed between cohorts. This specimen consisted of peripheral blood mononuclear cells (PBMCs), obtained before the second cycle of nivolumab. Receptors originate from a human donor with classical Hodgkin lymphoma.

The chain couples TRBV28 to TRBJ2-7, with D perhaps TRBD1 or TRBD2 (6 bases each). The length of the CDR3 is 13 residues. With 7 bases removed from V and 1 base from J, the gap between germline ends came to 11 bases. Germline assignment: CDR1 MDHEN and CDR2 SYDVKM. CDR3 amino acids: CASIGGRSYEQYF. CDR3 DNA: TGTGCCAGCATCGGGGGCAGGTCCTACGAGCAGTACTTC.

The chain links TRBV19 to TRBJ2-3; unclear D gene. Germline loops: CDR1 LNHDA, CDR2 SQIVND (reference sequence). This CDR3 has 14 amino acids. Trimming removed 3 bases at V and 3 bases at J, with 10 bases between. The CDR3 region is CASSILLETDTQYF. The CDR3 nucleotides read TGTGCCAGTAGTATTCTGTTAGAGACAGATACGCAGTATTTT. The whole variable domain, filled in from reference TRBV19 and TRBJ2-3, reads DGGITQSPKYLFRKEGQNVTLSCEQNLNHDAMYWYRQDPGQGLRLIYYSQIVNDFQKGDIAEGYSVSREKKESFPLTVTSAQKNPTAFYLCASSILLETDTQYFGPGTRLTVL.

This chain links TRBV6-5 with TRBJ1-2; no clear D gene. The CDR3 is 15 residues long. Germline assignment: CDR1 MNHEY and CDR2 SVGAGI. V was shortened by 6 bases and J by 4 bases, with 18 bases between the two germline ends. The CDR3 here is CASSHSGSVFYGYTF. CDR3 nucleotides: TGTGCCAGCAGCCACTCGGGGTCCGTTTTCTATGGCTACACCTTC.

This rearrangement joins TRBV19 to TRBJ1-1; unclear D gene. Germline V gives CDR1 LNHDA, CDR2 SQIVND (reference sequence). V dropped 8 bases and J dropped 1 base, with 14 bases sitting between them. This CDR3 has 14 amino acids. As DNA, the CDR3 is TGTGCCAGTCGGGCGTCGCCGGCGAACACTGAAGCTTTCTTT. Its translation is CASRASPANTEAFF.

This chain links TRBV5-1 with TRBJ1-4; the D gene is possibly TRBD1 (6 bases). The CDR3 has 16 amino acids. The ends were cut back, 0 bases at V and 0 bases at J, with 9 bases in the middle. Germline loops: CDR1 SGHRS, CDR2 YFSETQ. CDR3 bases: TGCGCCAGCAGCTTGGGAAGGGGGGCAACTAATGAAAAACTGTTTTTT. Translating gives CASSLGRGATNEKLFF.

This clone was found a few times. J is TRBJ1-2 and V is TRBV5-1; D is ambiguous. From germline, CDR1 is SGHRS and CDR2 YFSETQ. The CDR3 consists of 17 residues. The germline V and J ends were trimmed by 1 base and 4 bases, with 20 bases remaining between them. The CDR3 sequence: CASSLRVGHSDSYGYTF. CDR3 nucleotide sequence: TGCGCCAGCAGCTTGAGGGTCGGGCATTCGGATAGCTATGGCTACACCTTC.

The genes are TRBV18 and TRBJ1-1, with D unresolved. Germline-derived CDR1 and CDR2 are KGHSH and LQKENI. The V gene lost 1 base and the J gene lost 6 bases, with 9 bases spanning the gap. The CDR3 covers 13 residues. The CDR3 DNA follows: TGTGCCAGCTCACCACTGGACCGACCTGAAGCTTTCTTT. Protein sequence: CASSPLDRPEAFF.

The chain employs TRBV4-1 and TRBJ2-7; D gene uncertain. With 0 bases removed from V and 3 bases from J, the gap between germline ends came to 18 bases. The V gene's germline CDR1 is MGHRA and CDR2 YSYEKL. This CDR3 has 17 residues. CDR3 DNA sequence: TGCGCCAGCAGCCAAGACGATTGGGCCCGGCCCAACTACGAGCAGTACTTC. Its protein product is CASSQDDWARPNYEQYF.

This clone was counted a few times. V usage is TRBV7-8 and J usage is TRBJ2-1, with unresolved D. The germline gives CDR1 SGHVS, CDR2 FQNEAQ. Trimming took off 8 bases at V and 2 bases at J, with 16 bases between the two ends. The CDR3 sequence is 15 residues long. CDR3 amino acids: CASVSQAMAYNEQFF. In DNA, the CDR3 is TGTGCCAGCGTCTCCCAGGCGATGGCCTACAATGAGCAGTTCTTC.

This rearrangement joins TRBV21-1 to TRBJ2-1; no DNA check was done on the table's D call, TRBD1. TRBV21-1 is a recognized pseudogene. This CDR3 region has 19 residues. CDR3 in amino acids: CASSKASVVKSGQYNEQFF. The CDR3 coding sequence is TGTGCCAGCAGCAAAGCTTCCGTAGTTAAGTCAGGACAATACAATGAGCAGTTCTTC.

The chain has TRBV6-6 and TRBJ1-5, with D tentatively TRBD1 (5 bases). Germline-derived CDR1 and CDR2 are MNHNY and SVGAGI (reference sequence). The CDR3 has 14 residues. With 5 bases removed from V and 1 base from J, the gap between germline ends came to 9 bases. The CDR3 DNA reads TGTGCCAGCAGTAGGGGAGGGAGCAATCAGCCCCAGCATTTT. Encoded protein: CASSRGGSNQPQHF.

V is TRBV5-4 and J is TRBJ2-7; no clear D gene. The CDR3 runs 13 residues. Trimming took 2 bases from V and 0 from J, leaving 6 bases between them. Germline V lookup: CDR1 SGHNT, CDR2 YYREEE (reference sequence). CDR3 nucleotide sequence: TGTGCCAGCAGCTTCTCAGTCTCCTACGAGCAGTACTTC. Translation: CASSFSVSYEQYF.

The rearrangement joins TRBV18 to TRBJ2-3; 9 bases line up with TRBD2. The V gene end was trimmed by 3 bases and the J gene end by 3 bases; junction bases not matched to a gene: 7. The CDR3 extends over 16 amino acids. Germline CDR1 reads KGHSH; CDR2 reads LQKENI. The CDR3 loop is CASSPVRTSVTDTQYF. For the CDR3, the DNA is TGTGCCAGCTCACCCGTCCGGACTAGCGTGACAGATACGCAGTATTTT.

This chain connects TRBV19 to TRBJ2-7; 10 nucleotides line up with TRBD2. This CDR3 is 14 amino acids long. Germline assignment: CDR1 LNHDA and CDR2 SQIVND (reference sequence). V lost 5 bases and J lost 3; bases outside the gene matches: 4. The CDR3 spells CASSESSGSYEQYF. The CDR3 region has the DNA TGTGCCAGTAGTGAATCTAGCGGGAGCTACGAGCAGTACTTC.

The rearrangement joins TRBV28 to TRBJ2-5, with 10 bases lining up with TRBD2. V shed 3 bases, J shed 5 bases, and the junction held 6 bases outside the gene matches. Germline lookup yields CDR1 MDHEN and CDR2 SYDVKM. The CDR3 length is 15 residues. Here the CDR3 DNA reads TGTGCCAGCAGTTTTCCAGCGGGAGGGCTTGAGACCCAGTACTTC. This translates into CASSFPAGGLETQYF.

This chain connects TRBV30 to TRBJ2-3; 9 bases are shared with TRBD2. Losses at the gene ends were 0 bases for V and 2 bases for J; bases not matched to a gene: 3. The CDR3 covers 15 residues. Germline-derived CDR1 and CDR2 are GTSNPN and SVGIG (reference sequence). The CDR3 region has the DNA TGTGCCTGGAGTGTACCTAGCGGGATCACAGATACGCAGTATTTT. Its protein is CAWSVPSGITDTQYF.

CDR3 sequence: CASSLLKTGLYEQYF. The CDR3 nucleotides read TGTGCCAGCAGTCTATTAAAAACAGGGTTGTACGAGCAGTACTTC. The chain recombines TRBV27 with TRBJ2-7, with D tentatively TRBD1 (6 bases). Germline V gives CDR1 MNHEY, CDR2 SMNVEV (reference sequence). This CDR3 has 15 amino acids. The V gene lost 5 bases and the J gene lost 4 bases, with 18 bases spanning the gap.

The chain recombines TRBV7-8 with TRBJ2-5; 9 nucleotides agree with TRBD1. Germline CDR1 SGHVS, CDR2 FQNEAQ. The trim removed 2 bases at V and 4 bases at J, leaving 2 bases unmatched. The CDR3 consists of 14 residues. CDR3 protein: CASSLLTGGETQYF. The CDR3 DNA reads as TGTGCCAGCAGCTTACTGACAGGGGGAGAGACCCAGTACTTC.

This rearrangement joins TRBV10-3 to TRBJ1-1; D ambiguous. Trimming removed 5 bases from V and 2 bases from J, with 6 bases in between. The CDR3 consists of 12 residues. The germline V gene has CDR1 ENHRY and CDR2 SYGVKD. Written as DNA, the CDR3 is TGTGCCATCAGTTTGGCCAACACTGAAGCTTTCTTT. This codes for CAISLANTEAFF.

This clone has a handful of counts. V usage is TRBV30 and J usage is TRBJ1-5, with D perhaps TRBD1 (6 bases). Trimming shortened V by 2 bases and J by 7 bases, and 12 bases separated the two germline ends. This CDR3 region has 13 residues. Germline lookup yields CDR1 GTSNPN and CDR2 SVGIG (reference sequence). This CDR3 is CAWSLQGSQPQHF. In nucleotides, the CDR3 is TGTGCCTGGAGTTTACAGGGTTCACAGCCCCAGCATTTT.